The sequence of this TCR beta chain was determined in a study of blood T cell repertoires in COVID-19. The table lists this clone with a count of one. The sample contains more than one DNA sequence encoding this CDR3. This CDR3 comprises 14 residues. V dropped 3 bases and J dropped 1 base, with 10 bases sitting between them. Looked up from germline, CDR1 is KGHSH and CDR2 is LQKENI. Under the authors' procedure: Estimates of nucleated cell counts were drawn from the amplification of reference gene primers. This table comes from immunoSEQ multiplex PCR, and its TCRdb copy is limited to in-frame clones, with some not included. V and J calls and clone size are given by that table; D and trimming were obtained from the DNA. The sample consists of 85,000 to 130,000 clones, 84% of them appearing once.

Sequenced: peripheral blood. The source of this sequence is a woman aged 60-75 years with acute or convalescent COVID-19. This chain connects TRBV18 to TRBJ2-7; D gene unclear. The CDR3 loop reads CASSPSQSSYEQYF. Here the CDR3 DNA reads TGTGCCAGCTCACCCTCCCAGTCATCCTACGAGCAGTACTTC.